The 32 T cell receptor beta chains given below trace back to one sample, sequenced in a study of monozygotic twins with inflammatory bowel disease. For each CDR3 protein, TCRdb gives one entry from its re-call of the 5' RACE reads, without DNA. Found here are roughly 140,000 distinct CDR3 sequences; the top ten clones hold 2% to 2.5%. Sequencing input: blood. The receptor source for this set is a human donor with ulcerative colitis or Crohn's disease, or a healthy co-twin of an affected twin (not recorded which).

The chain's CDR3 is CASSPAATNYGYTF. The chain has TRBV5-5 and TRBJ1-2. The CDR3 length is 14 residues. Germline V gene sequence: CDR1 SGHKS, CDR2 YYEKEE (reference sequence).

V usage is TRBV28 and J usage is TRBJ1-2; the D call from TCRdb, TRBD1, cannot be confirmed without DNA. This CDR3 spans 14 amino acids. Per germline, CDR1 MDHEN and CDR2 SYDVKM. CDR3 loop: CASSSGQVPLGYTF.

The chain carries TRBV7-2 and TRBJ2-5. The CDR3 totals 14 residues. Germline V gives CDR1 SGHTA, CDR2 FQGNSA. CDR3 sequence: CASSLGGRRETQYF.

The chain is built from TRBV20-1 and TRBJ1-5; TCRdb selects TRBD1, and the lack of DNA leaves this call unchecked. The germline V gene has CDR1 DFQATT and CDR2 SNEGSKA (reference sequence). This CDR3 region has 16 residues. The CDR3 loop reads CSAPPATGGWDQPQHF.

The chain is built from TRBV7-2 and TRBJ2-5; TCRdb's assignment of TRBD2 cannot be checked, as there is no DNA. The CDR3 is 15 amino acids. Germline-derived CDR1 and CDR2 are SGHTA and FQGNSA. The CDR3 loop reads CASTSSGVGPKTQYF.

The V and J genes are TRBV12-3 or TRBV12-4 and TRBJ2-2; TCRdb indicates TRBD1, and absent DNA this call remains unverified. This CDR3 spans 14 amino acids. This CDR3 is CASSLLGGSGELFF.

The V gene is TRBV5-1, the J gene TRBJ2-2; the TCRdb D gene call, TRBD1, has no DNA to confirm it. The CDR3 runs to 16 residues. CDR1 SGHRS and CDR2 YFSETQ come from the germline V gene. The CDR3 sequence: CASSPTGGRRTGELFF.

The CDR3 is CASSVAIAQDTQYF. V and J are TRBV9 and TRBJ2-3. The CDR3 contains 14 residues. The germline CDR1 and CDR2 sequences are SGDLS and YYNGEE.

V usage is TRBV5-1 and J usage is TRBJ2-5. The CDR3 has 12 amino acids. Per the germline V gene, CDR1 is SGHRS and CDR2 is YFSETQ. CDR3 sequence reads: CASSLMEETQYF.

The V gene is TRBV15, the J gene TRBJ2-5; absent DNA, TCRdb's TRBD1 call cannot be checked. This CDR3 has 13 residues. Germline-derived CDR1 and CDR2 are LNHNV and YYDKDF (reference sequence). CDR3 protein: CATSPGMLETQYF. The full variable domain, in which reference TRBV15 and TRBJ2-5 provide the parts outside the CDR3, is DAMVIQNPRYQVTQFGKPVTLSCSQTLNHNVMYWYQQKSSQAPKLLFHYYDKDFNNEADTPDNFQSRRPNTSFCFLDIRSPGLGDTAMYLCATSPGMLETQYFGPGTRLLVL.

The CDR3 loop reads CASSLLGNEKLFF. The V and J genes are TRBV5-1 and TRBJ1-4. CDR1 and CDR2 (germline): SGHRS, YFSETQ. The CDR3 has 13 amino acids.

The J gene is TRBJ1-1, the V gene TRBV6-5; lacking DNA, the TRBD1 call made by TCRdb goes unchecked. This CDR3 contains 11 residues. Per germline, CDR1 MNHEY and CDR2 SVGAGI. The CDR3 sequence: CASSSGSKAFF.

The genes are TRBV7-2 and TRBJ2-7; TCRdb picks TRBD1, but there is no DNA to check that call. CDR1 is SGHTA, CDR2 FQGNSA, per germline. The CDR3 contains 14 residues. The chain's CDR3 is CASSLWGQYYEQYF.

This chain uses TRBV20-1 with TRBJ1-2. Germline values: CDR1 DFQATT, CDR2 SNEGSKA (reference sequence). The CDR3 has 17 amino acids. The CDR3 here is CSARWRLAGRGIYGYTF.

The genes are TRBV5-1 and TRBJ2-5. This CDR3 is built from 14 residues. CDR1 and CDR2 from the germline V gene are SGHRS and YFSETQ. This chain's CDR3 is CASSLGRGGETQYF.

The chain combines TRBV9 with TRBJ2-7; TCRdb's D call, TRBD1, is unchecked because there is no DNA. CDR1 is SGDLS and CDR2 is YYNGEE in the germline V gene. The CDR3 loop spans 16 amino acids. CDR3 residues: CASGLSETGGYYEQYF.

The CDR3 protein is CASSLGFSNQPQHF. The chain is built from TRBV13 and TRBJ1-5. CDR1 and CDR2 (germline): PRHDT, FYEKMQ (reference sequence). This CDR3 contains 14 residues.

The chain is built from TRBV20-1 and TRBJ2-5; the TCRdb call, TRBD2, lacks DNA for checking. Germline CDR1 is DFQATT and CDR2 is SNEGSKA (reference sequence). This CDR3 is built from 18 residues. The CDR3 sequence: CSAIEGLTSGGAYETQYF.

This rearrangement joins TRBV12-3 or TRBV12-4 to TRBJ2-7; TCRdb gives TRBD1 as the D gene, but with no DNA this cannot be confirmed. This CDR3 is 12 amino acids long. CDR3 protein: CASSGRRYEQYF.

V is TRBV7-9 and J is TRBJ1-2; TCRdb outputs TRBD1, but without DNA this stays unchecked. CDR1 and CDR2 (germline): SEHNR, FQNEAQ (reference sequence). The CDR3 covers 14 residues. CDR3 sequence reads: CASSLETGVYGYTF.

The CDR3 sequence: CASSPRGQHYYGYTF. The rearrangement joins TRBV5-1 to TRBJ1-2. The CDR3 runs to 15 residues. The V gene's germline CDR1 is SGHRS and CDR2 YFSETQ.

The V gene is TRBV20-1, the J gene TRBJ2-2; TCRdb gives TRBD2 as the D gene, but with no DNA this cannot be confirmed. Germline loops: CDR1 DFQATT, CDR2 SNEGSKA (reference sequence). The CDR3 runs to 14 residues. The CDR3 reads CSARDGLHTGELFF.

The J gene is TRBJ2-1, the V gene TRBV27; with no DNA, the TCRdb D assignment of TRBD1 cannot be verified. The CDR3 consists of 16 residues. Germline-derived CDR1 and CDR2 are MNHEY and SMNVEV (reference sequence). CDR3 protein: CASRSPGQGAWDEQFF.

This CDR3 is CASRGGADKEKLFF. This rearrangement joins TRBV7-9 to TRBJ1-4; there is no DNA to check the TCRdb D call of TRBD1. This CDR3 comprises 14 residues. The V gene's germline CDR1 is SEHNR and CDR2 FQNEAQ (reference sequence).

The chain carries TRBV7-2 and TRBJ2-3. This CDR3 contains 14 residues. The V gene's germline CDR1 is SGHTA and CDR2 FQGNSA. The CDR3 loop reads CASSLRFMTDTQYF. The full variable domain, rest sourced from reference TRBV7-2 and TRBJ2-3, is GAGVSQSPSNKVTEKGKDVELRCDPISGHTALYWYRQSLGQGLEFLIYFQGNSAPDKSGLPSDRFSAERTGGSVSTLTIQRTQQEDSAVYLCASSLRFMTDTQYFGPGTRLTVL.

The chain carries TRBV4-1 and TRBJ2-1; TCRdb's D call of TRBD2 is untestable without DNA. CDR3 length: 17 residues. Germline-derived CDR1 and CDR2 are MGHRA and YSYEKL. The CDR3 sequence: CASSQADSGGALGEQFF.

The chain combines TRBV7-2 with TRBJ2-7; TCRdb's D gene call, TRBD1, goes unchecked for lack of DNA. The CDR3 runs to 15 residues. Germline V gene lookup returns CDR1 SGHTA and CDR2 FQGNSA. This CDR3 is CASSLQTGWTYEQYF.

The chain uses TRBV7-2 and TRBJ1-4; TCRdb outputs TRBD1, but without DNA this stays unchecked. CDR3 length: 15 residues. CDR1 and CDR2 (germline): SGHTA, FQGNSA. The CDR3 is CASSLGAPYNEKLFF.

The CDR3 loop reads CASSQGYWDRSNSPLHF. The rearrangement links TRBV4-2 to TRBJ1-6; TCRdb calls TRBD1, which cannot be checked without DNA. CDR1 is LGHNA and CDR2 is YNFKEQ in the germline V gene. The CDR3 totals 17 residues.

The chain recombines TRBV6-1 with TRBJ2-7; the TCRdb D gene call, TRBD1, has no DNA to confirm it. In germline, CDR1 is MNHNS, CDR2 SASEGT. The CDR3 spans 15 residues. CDR3: CASTERGFLAYEQYF.

The rearrangement joins TRBV5-1 to TRBJ2-2. CDR1 and CDR2 from the germline V gene are SGHRS and YFSETQ. The CDR3 contains 15 residues. CDR3 sequence reads: CASSLALDLTGELFF.

This chain connects TRBV6-1 to TRBJ2-7; TCRdb lists TRBD2, though no DNA is available to test this call. The germline V gene encodes CDR1 MNHNS and CDR2 SASEGT. The CDR3 spans 12 residues. CDR3 residues: CASIAGSYEQYF.